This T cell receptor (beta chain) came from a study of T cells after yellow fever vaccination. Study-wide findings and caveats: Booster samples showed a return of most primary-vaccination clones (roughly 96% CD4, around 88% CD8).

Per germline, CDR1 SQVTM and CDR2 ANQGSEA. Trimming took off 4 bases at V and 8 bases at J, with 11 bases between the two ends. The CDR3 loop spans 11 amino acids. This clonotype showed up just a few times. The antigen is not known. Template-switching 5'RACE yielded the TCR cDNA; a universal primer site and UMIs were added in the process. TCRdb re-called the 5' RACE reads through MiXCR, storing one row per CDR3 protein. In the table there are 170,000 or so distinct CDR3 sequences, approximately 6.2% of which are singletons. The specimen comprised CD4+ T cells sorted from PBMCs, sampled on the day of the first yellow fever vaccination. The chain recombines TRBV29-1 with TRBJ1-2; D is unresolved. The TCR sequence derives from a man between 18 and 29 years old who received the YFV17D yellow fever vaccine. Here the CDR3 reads CSVVRTAGYTF. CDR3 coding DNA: TGCAGCGTTGTCAGGACCGCGGGCTACACCTTC.